The 15 T cell receptor beta chains below all came from one sample that was sequenced in a study of T-cell memory formation after mild COVID-19. TCRdb fed the 5' RACE reads into MiXCR, producing one record per CDR3 protein. The sample has about 140,000 distinct CDR3 sequences, more than 13% seen once; the top ten hold around 30%. The sequenced sample consisted of PBMCs or a T cell subset sorted from them (not recorded which). The source is an adult woman who had mild COVID-19 (a few samples of this study predate the infection). Cell type and time point are not known.

This clonotype turned up a few times. The chain has TRBV7-9 and TRBJ2-7; 9 bases agree with TRBD1. Germline V gene data show CDR1 as SEHNR and CDR2 as FQNEAQ (reference sequence). The CDR3 spans 15 residues. J lost 3 bases, V lost 6 bases, and 9 bases had no gene match. The CDR3 spells CASRSSGTGIYEQYF. The CDR3, as DNA: TGTGCCAGCAGGTCGTCCGGGACAGGGATCTACGAGCAGTACTTC.

Only a few counts were recorded for this clonotype. This rearrangement joins TRBV27 to TRBJ1-2; D unclear. This CDR3 has 13 amino acids. CDR1 is MNHEY and CDR2 is SMNVEV in the germline V gene (reference sequence). Trimming removed 4 bases from V and 8 bases from J, with 14 bases in between. The CDR3 here is CASSYKIAGGYTF. CDR3 in DNA: TGTGCCAGCAGTTATAAGATCGCGGGAGGCTACACCTTC.

This chain uses TRBV19 with TRBJ2-1; 7 nucleotides agree with TRBD1. Losses at the gene ends were 0 bases for V and 4 bases for J; bases not matched to a gene: 6. This CDR3 has 16 residues. Germline V gene sequence: CDR1 LNHDA, CDR2 SQIVND (reference sequence). The CDR3 nucleotides are TGTGCCAGTAGTATAGACTCCGGGACAGCTTACAATGAGCAGTTCTTC. Protein sequence: CASSIDSGTAYNEQFF.

As DNA, the CDR3 is TGCGCCAGCAGCTTGGAGGGGACAGCCTACGAGCAGTACTTC. It translates to CASSLEGTAYEQYF. The V call is TRBV5-1, the J call TRBJ2-7; 7 bases are a match to TRBD1. Trimming removed 0 bases from V and 2 bases from J; junction bases left unmatched: 2. Germline assignment: CDR1 SGHRS and CDR2 YFSETQ. The CDR3 runs 14 residues.

This chain uses TRBV4-2 with TRBJ2-1; 7 bases align to TRBD2. The CDR3 loop spans 17 amino acids. CDR1 is LGHNA, CDR2 YNFKEQ, per germline. Germline trimming cut 0 bases from V and 4 bases from J; bases unmatched to any gene: 9. This CDR3 is CASSQEKSGGPYNEQFF. The CDR3, as DNA: TGTGCCAGCAGCCAAGAGAAGTCGGGGGGTCCGTACAATGAGCAGTTCTTC.

The chain employs TRBV2 and TRBJ1-4; the D gene is possibly TRBD1 (5 bases). CDR1 and CDR2 from the germline V gene are SNHLY and FYNNEI. This CDR3 has 13 amino acids. Between the trimmed V and J ends, which lost 4 bases and 5 bases, there was a span of 8 bases. The CDR3 bases are TGTGCCAGCAGTGCGCAGGGCAATGAAAAACTGTTTTTT. Amino acids: CASSAQGNEKLFF. Filled out from reference TRBV2 and TRBJ1-4, the complete variable domain reads EPEVTQTPSHQVTQMGQEVILRCVPISNHLYFYWYRQILGQKVEFLVSFYNNEISEKSEIFDDQFSVERPDGSNFTLKIRSTKLEDSAMYFCASSAQGNEKLFFGSGTQLSVL.

The chain employs TRBV18 and TRBJ2-7; D might be TRBD2 (5 bases). The CDR3 runs to 15 residues. The V gene's germline CDR1 is KGHSH and CDR2 LQKENI. V shed 3 bases and J shed 4 bases, with 16 bases lying between them. The CDR3 DNA reads TGTGCCAGCTCACCCGGGAAGGAGGTCTGGTACGAGCAGTACTTC. This translates into CASSPGKEVWYEQYF. The entire variable domain, with the rest obtained from reference TRBV18 and TRBJ2-7, is as follows: NAGVMQNPRHLVRRRGQEARLRCSPMKGHSHVYWYRQLPEEGLKFMVYLQKENIIDESGMPKERFSAEFPKEGPSILRIQQVVRGDSAAYFCASSPGKEVWYEQYFGPGTRLTVT.

This clonotype was recorded a few times. The chain links TRBV12-3 or TRBV12-4 to TRBJ1-2; D is uncertain. The ends were cut back, 3 bases at V and 7 bases at J, with 9 bases in the middle. The CDR3 runs to 12 residues. The CDR3 DNA is TGTGCCAGCAGTTTCCCAGGTCGTGGCTACACCTTC. Amino acids: CASSFPGRGYTF.

The chain is built from TRBV7-6 and TRBJ2-7; D gene ambiguous. Germline loops: CDR1 SGHVS, CDR2 FNYEAQ. V was pared by 2 bases and J by 3 bases, with 11 bases between. CDR3 length: 14 amino acids. CDR3 loop: CASSLKYSDYEQYF. The CDR3 DNA follows: TGTGCCAGCAGCTTAAAGTACAGCGACTACGAGCAGTACTTC.

This clonotype turned up a few times. DNA for the CDR3: TGTGCCAGCAGCTCGGGAGGGGCCTACAATGAGCAGTTCTTC. It translates to CASSSGGAYNEQFF. The chain uses TRBV11-2 and TRBJ2-1; 8 bases are shared with TRBD2. The CDR3 loop spans 14 amino acids. The ends lost 4 bases at V and 2 bases at J; junction bases unmatched: 1. Germline V gene data show CDR1 as SGHAT and CDR2 as FQNNGV.

The genes are TRBV9 and TRBJ2-2; D could derive from TRBD1 or TRBD2 (7 bases each). This CDR3 contains 19 residues. Germline CDR1 reads SGDLS; CDR2 reads YYNGEE. The ends were cut back, 0 bases at V and 2 bases at J, with 20 bases in the middle. The CDR3 bases are TGTGCCAGCAGCGTAGATCCCAGGGGGGGGACTATCAACACCGGGGAGCTGTTTTTT. Its translation is CASSVDPRGGTINTGELFF.

This clonotype was detected only a few times. V is TRBV4-1 and J is TRBJ2-1; 11 bases map to TRBD2. CDR1 is MGHRA and CDR2 is YSYEKL in the germline V gene. This CDR3 spans 17 amino acids. The trim removed 0 bases at V and 5 bases at J, leaving 6 bases unmatched. This CDR3 is CASSQDPSGGLHNEQFF. The CDR3 coding sequence is TGCGCCAGCAGCCAAGACCCTAGCGGGGGGCTACACAATGAGCAGTTCTTC.

The rearrangement uses TRBV6-6 and TRBJ1-1, with D possibly matching TRBD1 (5 bases). Germline-derived CDR1 and CDR2 are MNHNY and SVGAGI (reference sequence). Trimming shortened V by 7 bases and J by 11 bases, and 14 bases separated the two germline ends. The CDR3 length is 11 residues. The CDR3 nucleotides are TGTGCCAGCATGGGTGGGGCTCGCGCTTTCTTT. This translates into CASMGGARAFF.

There are a few counts of this clonotype. This sequence joins TRBV7-8 and TRBJ2-7; 9 nucleotides line up with TRBD2. Germline-derived CDR1 and CDR2 are SGHVS and FQNEAQ. The J segment lost 2 bases and the V segment lost 4 bases, leaving 12 bases of the junction unmatched. The CDR3 totals 17 residues. CDR3 DNA sequence: TGTGCCAGCAGCTACCCTAGCGGGGCACCTTCACCCTACGAGCAGTACTTC. Translating it yields CASSYPSGAPSPYEQYF.

The chain joins TRBV5-5 to TRBJ1-1; TRBD1 matches at 9 bases. This CDR3 region has 15 residues. Germline CDR1 is SGHKS and CDR2 is YYEKEE (reference sequence). The J segment lost 4 bases and the V segment lost 5 bases, leaving 9 bases of the junction unmatched. Written as DNA, the CDR3 is TGTGCCAGCAGTCTACCTGGGACAGGGTCCACTGAAGCTTTCTTT. Its translation: CASSLPGTGSTEAFF.